The 19 T cell receptor beta chains below all came from one sample that was sequenced in a study of blood T cell repertoires in COVID-19 (dated by TCRdb to 2018 to 2020). The method was the immunoSEQ multiplex PCR assay. Drawn from immuneACCESS, this table holds only the in-frame rearrangements with V and J called that TCRdb kept. Clones are partly lost; checked studies trace under half to an unresolved V gene and leave the rest unexplained. The sample table shows fewer than 300,000 clones, and approximately 85% are seen once. The ten largest account for about 4.1% of the sample. Sequencing used PBMCs or T cells enriched from blood (not recorded which). The source is a woman in her 30s who had recovered from COVID-19.

The chain links TRBV7-9 to TRBJ2-3; 7 bases agree with TRBD2. The V gene's germline CDR1 is SEHNR and CDR2 FQNEAQ (reference sequence). This CDR3 comprises 15 residues. Unmatched junction bases numbered 6, after V lost 3 bases and J lost 3 bases. The DNA of the CDR3 is TGTGCCAGCAGCTTCGGCGGGAGTCGAACAGATACGCAGTATTTT. Its translation is CASSFGGSRTDTQYF.

The rearrangement joins TRBV5-6 to TRBJ1-1; D is unresolved. CDR1 SGHDT and CDR2 YYEEEE come from the germline V gene. The CDR3 is 14 amino acids. Trimming removed 0 bases at V and 6 bases at J, with 12 bases between. The CDR3 sequence: CASSLVFRFAEAFF. The CDR3 nucleotides read TGTGCCAGCAGCTTGGTCTTCCGTTTCGCTGAAGCTTTCTTT.

The V gene is TRBV10-3, the J gene TRBJ1-5, with 7 bases lining up with TRBD1. The CDR3 loop spans 16 amino acids. The junction had 8 bases not matched to a gene; V was cut back by 1 base and J by 5 bases. Germline values: CDR1 ENHRY, CDR2 SYGVKD. The CDR3 loop reads CAISEFGTVPYQPQHF. The DNA for the CDR3 is TGTGCCATCAGTGAGTTCGGGACAGTCCCATATCAGCCCCAGCATTTT.

The chain recombines TRBV2 with TRBJ1-1; D is unclear. The CDR3 has 15 amino acids. V was clipped by 7 bases and J by 0 bases, with 15 bases between them. The V gene's germline CDR1 is SNHLY and CDR2 FYNNEI. The CDR3 DNA follows: TGTGCCAGCACCGAGTGGCAGGCGCTGAACACTGAAGCTTTCTTT. Its protein product is CASTEWQALNTEAFF.

The rearrangement joins TRBV6-5 to TRBJ2-7; 7 bases line up with TRBD1. The CDR3 consists of 12 residues. Trimming cost V 9 bases and J 2 bases; bases outside gene matches: 4. The germline gives CDR1 MNHEY, CDR2 SVGAGI. CDR3 in amino acids: CASTDRTYEQYF. CDR3 DNA sequence: TGTGCCAGTACGGACAGGACCTACGAGCAGTACTTC.

This clone was observed once. The V gene is TRBV30, the J gene TRBJ1-6; no reliable D call. Germline V gene data show CDR1 as GTSNPN and CDR2 as SVGIG (reference sequence). V gave up 7 bases and J gave up 0 bases, with 13 bases separating them. This CDR3 contains 15 residues. The CDR3 region has the DNA TGTGCCTATCGACAATCGAGCTCCTATAATTCACCCCTCCACTTT. The encoded protein is CAYRQSSSYNSPLHF.

This rearrangement joins TRBV7-4 to TRBJ1-4; D remains unclear. Looked up from germline, CDR1 is SGHVT and CDR2 is SQSDAQ. The CDR3 spans 15 residues. The V end was cut by 0 bases, the J end by 6 bases, with 11 bases between. CDR3 region: CASSLAFRSDEKLFF. The CDR3 DNA is TGTGCCAGCAGCTTAGCGTTCAGATCTGATGAAAAACTGTTTTTT. The full variable domain, its missing parts supplied by reference TRBV7-4 and TRBJ1-4, is GAGVSQSPRYKVAKRGRDVALRCDSISGHVTLYWYRQTLGQGSEVLTYSQSDAQRDKSGRPSGRFSAERPERSVSTLKIQRTEQGDSAVYLCASSLAFRSDEKLFFGSGTQLSVL.

The rearrangement joins TRBV5-1 to TRBJ2-2, with D unresolved. Germline values: CDR1 SGHRS, CDR2 YFSETQ. V was pared by 0 bases and J by 2 bases, with 8 bases between. This CDR3 has 15 amino acids. The CDR3 region is CASSLAVANTGELFF. CDR3 DNA sequence: TGCGCCAGCAGCTTGGCAGTCGCAAACACCGGGGAGCTGTTTTTT.

The V call is TRBV7-9, the J call TRBJ2-2, with 8 bases fitting TRBD2. Germline assignment: CDR1 SEHNR and CDR2 FQNEAQ (reference sequence). J lost 6 bases, V lost 1 base, and 7 bases had no gene match. The CDR3 runs to 16 residues. The CDR3 loop is CASSLDAGGLSGELFF. DNA for the CDR3: TGTGCCAGCAGCTTAGACGCGGGAGGTCTCTCCGGGGAGCTGTTTTTT.

In its sample, this clone was seen once. The chain links TRBV7-6 to TRBJ2-3, with 9 nucleotides matching TRBD2. V trimming: 5 bases; J trimming: 3 bases; junction bases outside the gene matches: 9. The length of the CDR3 is 16 residues. Germline loops: CDR1 SGHVS, CDR2 FNYEAQ. CDR3 sequence reads: CASSQRTSAGTDTQYF. In DNA form, the CDR3 reads TGTGCCAGCAGCCAGAGGACTAGCGCCGGGACAGATACGCAGTATTTT.

The chain carries TRBV2 and TRBJ1-6; perhaps TRBD1 as D (6 bases). CDR3 length: 14 amino acids. Germline V gene lookup returns CDR1 SNHLY and CDR2 FYNNEI. V was pared by 8 bases and J by 6 bases, with 14 bases between. The CDR3 protein is CASGRQAPNSPLHF. The CDR3 DNA reads as TGTGCCAGCGGCAGACAGGCTCCTAATTCACCCCTCCACTTT.

This rearrangement joins TRBV7-2 to TRBJ2-1; TRBD2 is a possible D gene (6 bases). CDR1 and CDR2 from the germline V gene are SGHTA and FQGNSA. The CDR3 is made up of 14 amino acids. With 7 bases removed from V and 6 bases from J, the gap between germline ends came to 16 bases. CDR3 in amino acids: CASTLLRGSNEQFF. The CDR3 DNA reads as TGTGCCAGCACTTTACTTCGGGGGAGCAATGAGCAGTTCTTC.

This clone was picked up many times. The V and J genes are TRBV6-1 and TRBJ1-2; D not resolved. V lost 2 bases and J 1 base, leaving 11 bases between the germline ends. Germline V gene data show CDR1 as MNHNS and CDR2 as SASEGT. This CDR3 has 15 amino acids. The CDR3 loop reads CASSERGIDNYGYTF. CDR3 DNA: TGTGCCAGCAGTGAAAGAGGGATAGATAACTATGGCTACACCTTC.

V is TRBV2 and J is TRBJ1-1; TRBD1 matches 7 bases. V dropped 4 bases and J dropped 4; count of bases not matched to a gene: 3. The CDR3 has 13 amino acids. The V gene's germline CDR1 is SNHLY and CDR2 FYNNEI. CDR3: CASSVSGGTEAFF. As DNA, the CDR3 is TGTGCCAGCAGTGTGTCAGGGGGCACTGAAGCTTTCTTT.

The V gene is TRBV30, the J gene TRBJ1-5; D perhaps matches TRBD1 (5 bases). From germline, CDR1 is GTSNPN and CDR2 SVGIG (reference sequence). This CDR3 is 14 amino acids long. The V and J ends lost 3 bases and 0 bases respectively, with 9 bases between them. The CDR3 spells CAWRGGDSNQPQHF. The CDR3 nucleotides read TGTGCCTGGAGGGGGGGGGATAGCAATCAGCCCCAGCATTTT.

This clone has a handful of counts. The chain employs TRBV2 and TRBJ1-5; 11 nucleotides agree with TRBD1. This CDR3 has 17 residues. The germline V gene encodes CDR1 SNHLY and CDR2 FYNNEI. The junction had 5 bases not matched to a gene; V was cut back by 0 bases and J by 4 bases. CDR3 region: CASSEALGQGANQPQHF. The CDR3 DNA sequence: TGTGCCAGCAGTGAAGCGCTTGGACAGGGGGCGAATCAGCCCCAGCATTTT.

This clone showed up just a few times. This rearrangement joins TRBV19 to TRBJ1-6, with 7 bases fitting TRBD1. The CDR3 runs to 15 residues. V gave up 7 bases and J gave up 5 bases; unmatched junction bases: 8. Looked up from germline, CDR1 is LNHDA and CDR2 is SQIVND (reference sequence). The CDR3: CASNDRVGNNSPLHF. The CDR3 DNA follows: TGTGCCAGTAACGACAGGGTAGGAAATAATTCACCCCTCCACTTT.

The count of this clone is one. The chain employs TRBV5-6 and TRBJ2-5; maybe TRBD2 (5 bases). V was clipped by 2 bases and J by 4 bases, with 9 bases between them. Germline lookup yields CDR1 SGHDT and CDR2 YYEEEE. The length of the CDR3 is 13 residues. CDR3 region: CASSFAGVETQYF. The CDR3 region has the DNA TGTGCCAGCAGCTTTGCCGGGGTAGAGACCCAGTACTTC.

This sequence joins TRBV9 and TRBJ2-7; 10 bases line up with TRBD2. Germline-derived CDR1 and CDR2 are SGDLS and YYNGEE. The V gene end was trimmed by 4 bases and the J gene end by 3 bases; junction bases not matched to a gene: 10. CDR3 length: 16 residues. The CDR3, as DNA: TGTGCCAGCAGCCCGAGCCCCGGACTAGCGGACTACGAGCAGTACTTC. This encodes CASSPSPGLADYEQYF.